This TCR beta chain appears in the sequencing data of a study of cytomegalovirus exposure and HLA in healthy donors. Study overall: Genotyping showed roughly 76% of hundreds of donors falling in the Caucasian-associated ancestry cluster. Study-level findings and limits: Apparent HLA restriction characterized most CMV-associated TCR beta chains in a later analysis. A later analysis reportedly found that, within productive TCRs, an Asian-associated ancestry cluster had fewer N-insertions than the mean observed across the roughly 700 donors. Reports described diagnosis of cytomegalovirus status by the classifier as highly specific and sensitive.

The PCR had 60 Vbeta and 13 Jbeta primers. Libraries were prepared by immunoSEQ multiplex PCR; TCRdb keeps only in-frame clonotypes and omits some of them. The sample includes about 150,000 clones, 70% of them seen just once. The CDR3 contains 17 residues. Unmatched junction bases numbered 10, after V lost 1 base and J lost 5 bases. Germline V gives CDR1 GTSNPN, CDR2 SVGIG (reference sequence). With regard to this clone: Its antigen is as yet unknown.

The chain joins TRBV30 to TRBJ2-5; 13 nucleotides match TRBD2. The sample consisted of PBMCs. The sequence derives from a woman aged 55 to 70 in good health and CMV-seropositive. The CDR3 DNA is TGTGCCTGGAGTGGACCACTAGCGGGAGGGCCTCGGGAGACCCAGTACTTC. Translating it yields CAWSGPLAGGPRETQYF.